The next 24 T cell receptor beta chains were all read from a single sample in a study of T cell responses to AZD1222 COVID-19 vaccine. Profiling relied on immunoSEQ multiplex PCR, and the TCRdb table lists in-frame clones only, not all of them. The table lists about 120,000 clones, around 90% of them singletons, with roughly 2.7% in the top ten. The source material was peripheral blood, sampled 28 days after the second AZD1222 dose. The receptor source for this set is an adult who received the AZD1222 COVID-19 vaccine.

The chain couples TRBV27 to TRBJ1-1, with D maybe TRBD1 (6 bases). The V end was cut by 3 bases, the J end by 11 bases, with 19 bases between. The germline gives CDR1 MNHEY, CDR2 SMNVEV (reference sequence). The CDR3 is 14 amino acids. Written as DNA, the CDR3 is TGTGCCAGCAGTTTTACTCAGGGGCTTACTTGGGCTTTCTTT. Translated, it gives CASSFTQGLTWAFF.

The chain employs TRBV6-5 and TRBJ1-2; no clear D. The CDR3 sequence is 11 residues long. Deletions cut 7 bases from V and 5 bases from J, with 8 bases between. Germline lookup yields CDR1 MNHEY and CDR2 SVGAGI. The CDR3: CASTRTYGYTF. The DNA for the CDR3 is TGTGCCAGCACCCGAACTTATGGCTACACCTTC.

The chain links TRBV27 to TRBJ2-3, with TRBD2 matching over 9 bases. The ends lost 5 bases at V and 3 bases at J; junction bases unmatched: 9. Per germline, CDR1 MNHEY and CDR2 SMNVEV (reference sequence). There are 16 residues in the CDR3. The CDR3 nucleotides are TGTGCCAGCAGTGGAACCGGGACTAGCTTAACAGATACGCAGTATTTT. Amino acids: CASSGTGTSLTDTQYF.

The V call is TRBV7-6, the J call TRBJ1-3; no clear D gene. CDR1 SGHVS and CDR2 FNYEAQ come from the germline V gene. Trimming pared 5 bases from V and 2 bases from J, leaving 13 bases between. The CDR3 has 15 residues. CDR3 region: CASSLMHPPGNTIYF. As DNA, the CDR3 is TGTGCCAGCAGCCTAATGCATCCACCTGGAAACACCATATATTTT. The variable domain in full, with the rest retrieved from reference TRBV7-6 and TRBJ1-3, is GAGVSQSPRYKVTKRGQDVALRCDPISGHVSLYWYRQALGQGPEFLTYFNYEAQQDKSGLPNDRFSAERPEGSISTLTIQRTEQRDSAMYRCASSLMHPPGNTIYFGEGSWLTVV.

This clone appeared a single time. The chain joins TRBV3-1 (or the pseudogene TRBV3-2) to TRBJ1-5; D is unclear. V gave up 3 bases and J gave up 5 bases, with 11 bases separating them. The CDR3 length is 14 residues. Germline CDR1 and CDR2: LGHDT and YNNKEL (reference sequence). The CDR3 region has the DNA TGTGCCAGCAGCCACGGGTCAGGAGATCAGCCCCAGCATTTT. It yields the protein CASSHGSGDQPQHF.

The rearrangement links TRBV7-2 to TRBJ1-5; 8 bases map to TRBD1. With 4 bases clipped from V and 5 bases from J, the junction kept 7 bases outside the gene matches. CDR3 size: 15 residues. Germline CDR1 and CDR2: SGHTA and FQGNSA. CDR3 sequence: CASSSRQGSHQPQHF. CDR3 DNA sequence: TGTGCCAGCAGCTCCAGACAGGGGAGCCATCAGCCCCAGCATTTT.

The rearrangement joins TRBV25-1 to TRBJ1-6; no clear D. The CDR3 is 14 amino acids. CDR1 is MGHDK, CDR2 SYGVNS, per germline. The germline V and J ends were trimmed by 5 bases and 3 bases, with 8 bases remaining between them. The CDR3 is CASSSSRYNSPLHF. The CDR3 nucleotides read TGTGCCAGCAGTAGCAGCCGCTATAATTCACCCCTCCACTTT. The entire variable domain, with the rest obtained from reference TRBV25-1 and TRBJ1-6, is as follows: EADIYQTPRYLVIGTGKKITLECSQTMGHDKMYWYQQDPGMELHLIHYSYGVNSTEKGDLSSESTVSRIRTEHFPLTLESARPSHTSQYLCASSSSRYNSPLHFGNGTRLTVT.

CDR3 loop: CASSLQGGNIQYF. The CDR3 DNA follows: TGTGCCAGCAGCCTCCAGGGAGGGAACATTCAGTACTTC. The chain couples TRBV3-1 (or the pseudogene TRBV3-2) to TRBJ2-4; the match to TRBD2 covers 7 bases. Germline lookup yields CDR1 LGHDT and CDR2 YNNKEL (reference sequence). Trimming cost V 4 bases and J 7 bases; bases outside gene matches: 4. The CDR3 is made up of 13 amino acids.

The CDR3, as DNA: TGTGCCAGCACCAGCGGTTTTAGCACAGATACGCAGTATTTT. Protein sequence: CASTSGFSTDTQYF. The gene calls are TRBV7-9 and TRBJ2-3; D may be TRBD2 (5 bases). Between the trimmed V and J ends, which lost 7 bases and 0 bases, there was a span of 11 bases. Per germline, CDR1 SEHNR and CDR2 FQNEAQ (reference sequence). The CDR3 is 14 amino acids.

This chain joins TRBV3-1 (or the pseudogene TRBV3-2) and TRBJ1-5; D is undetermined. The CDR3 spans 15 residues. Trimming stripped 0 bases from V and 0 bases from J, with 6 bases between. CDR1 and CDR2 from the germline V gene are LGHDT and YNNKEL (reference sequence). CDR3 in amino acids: CASSQDAYSNQPQHF. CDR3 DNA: TGTGCCAGCAGCCAAGACGCGTATAGCAATCAGCCCCAGCATTTT.

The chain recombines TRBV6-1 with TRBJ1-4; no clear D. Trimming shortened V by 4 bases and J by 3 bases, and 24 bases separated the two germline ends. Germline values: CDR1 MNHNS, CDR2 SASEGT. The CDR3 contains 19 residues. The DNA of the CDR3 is TGTGCCAGCAGTGGAGCCAGTTCCGCTATCGACGCAGCTAATGAAAAACTGTTTTTT. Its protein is CASSGASSAIDAANEKLFF.

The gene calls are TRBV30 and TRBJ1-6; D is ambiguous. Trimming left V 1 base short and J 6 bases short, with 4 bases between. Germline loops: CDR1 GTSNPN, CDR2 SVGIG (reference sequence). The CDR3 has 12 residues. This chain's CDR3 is CAWSDSNSPLHF. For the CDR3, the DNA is TGTGCCTGGAGTGACAGTAATTCACCCCTCCACTTT.

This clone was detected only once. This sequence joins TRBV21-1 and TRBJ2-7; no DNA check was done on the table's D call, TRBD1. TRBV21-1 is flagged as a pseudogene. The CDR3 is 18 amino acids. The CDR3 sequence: CASSKAGTGGERRREQYF. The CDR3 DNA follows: TGTGCCAGCAGCAAAGCGGGGACAGGGGGCGAGAGGAGGCGGGAGCAGTACTTC.

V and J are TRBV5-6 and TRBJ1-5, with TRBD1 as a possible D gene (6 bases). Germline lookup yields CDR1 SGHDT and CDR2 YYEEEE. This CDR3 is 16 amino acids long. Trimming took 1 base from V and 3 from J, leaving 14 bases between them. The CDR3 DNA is TGTGCCAGCAGCTTGATAGGGGGGAGCTCCAATCAGCCCCAGCATTTT. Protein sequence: CASSLIGGSSNQPQHF.

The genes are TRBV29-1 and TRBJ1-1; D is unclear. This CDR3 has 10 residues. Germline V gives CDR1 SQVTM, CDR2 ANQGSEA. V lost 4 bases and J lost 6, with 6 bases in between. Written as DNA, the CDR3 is TGCAGCGTTGCGGACGCTGAAGCTTTCTTT. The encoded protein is CSVADAEAFF.

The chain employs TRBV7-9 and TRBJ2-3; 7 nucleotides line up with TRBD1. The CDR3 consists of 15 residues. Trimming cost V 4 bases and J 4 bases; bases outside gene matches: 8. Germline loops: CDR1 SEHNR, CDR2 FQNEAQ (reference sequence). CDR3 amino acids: CASSSNRGRADTQYF. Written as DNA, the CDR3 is TGTGCCAGCAGCTCAAACAGGGGCCGGGCAGATACGCAGTATTTT.

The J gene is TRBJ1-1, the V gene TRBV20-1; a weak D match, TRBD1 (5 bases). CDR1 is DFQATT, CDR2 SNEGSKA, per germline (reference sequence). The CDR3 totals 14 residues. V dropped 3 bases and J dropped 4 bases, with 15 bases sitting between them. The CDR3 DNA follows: TGCAGTGCTAGTCCCATGGTGGGGGGCACTGAAGCTTTCTTT. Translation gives CSASPMVGGTEAFF.

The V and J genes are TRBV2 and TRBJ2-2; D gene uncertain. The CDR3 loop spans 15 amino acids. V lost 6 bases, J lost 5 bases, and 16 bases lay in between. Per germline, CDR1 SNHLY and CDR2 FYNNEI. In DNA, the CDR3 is TGTGCCAGCAGCCTTAGTCGAACTTATACCGGGGAGCTGTTTTTT. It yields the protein CASSLSRTYTGELFF.

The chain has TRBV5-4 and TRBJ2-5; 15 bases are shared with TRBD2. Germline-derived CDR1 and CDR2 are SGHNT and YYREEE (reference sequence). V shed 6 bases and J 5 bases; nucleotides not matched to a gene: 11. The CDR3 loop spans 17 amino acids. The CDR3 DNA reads TGTGCCAGCAAGCGGACTAGCGGGGGGGCCGCTTTGGAGACCCAGTACTTC. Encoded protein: CASKRTSGGAALETQYF.

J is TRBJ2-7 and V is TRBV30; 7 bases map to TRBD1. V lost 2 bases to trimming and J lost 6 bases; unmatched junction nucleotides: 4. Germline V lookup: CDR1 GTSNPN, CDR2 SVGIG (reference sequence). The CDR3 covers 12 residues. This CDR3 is CAWSKGAGEQYF. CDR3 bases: TGTGCCTGGAGTAAGGGGGCGGGCGAGCAGTACTTC.

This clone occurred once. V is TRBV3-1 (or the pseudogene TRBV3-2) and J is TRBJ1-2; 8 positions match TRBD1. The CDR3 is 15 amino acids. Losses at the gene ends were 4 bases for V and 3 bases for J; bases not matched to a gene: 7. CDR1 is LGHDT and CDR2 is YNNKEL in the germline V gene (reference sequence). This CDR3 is CASSPQGAGDYGYTF. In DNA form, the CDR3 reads TGTGCCAGCAGCCCCCAGGGGGCGGGTGACTATGGCTACACCTTC.

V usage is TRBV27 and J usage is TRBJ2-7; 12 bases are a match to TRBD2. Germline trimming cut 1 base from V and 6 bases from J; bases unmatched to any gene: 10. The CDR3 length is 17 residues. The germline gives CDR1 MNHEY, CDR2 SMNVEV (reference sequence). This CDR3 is CASSLLGGLAGRGEQYF. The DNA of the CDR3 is TGTGCCAGCAGTTTATTAGGAGGACTAGCGGGGAGAGGCGAGCAGTACTTC.

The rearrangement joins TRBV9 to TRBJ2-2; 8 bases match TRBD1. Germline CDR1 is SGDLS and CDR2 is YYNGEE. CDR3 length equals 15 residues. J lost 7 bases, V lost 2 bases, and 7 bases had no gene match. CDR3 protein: CASSVGAGGGGELFF. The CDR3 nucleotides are TGTGCCAGCAGCGTTGGGGCAGGGGGCGGCGGGGAGCTGTTTTTT. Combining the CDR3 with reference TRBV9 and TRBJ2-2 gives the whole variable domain DSGVTQTPKHLITATGQRVTLRCSPRSGDLSVYWYQQSLDQGLQFLIQYYNGEERAKGNILERFSAQQFPDLHSELNLSSLELGDSALYFCASSVGAGGGGELFFGEGSRLTVL.

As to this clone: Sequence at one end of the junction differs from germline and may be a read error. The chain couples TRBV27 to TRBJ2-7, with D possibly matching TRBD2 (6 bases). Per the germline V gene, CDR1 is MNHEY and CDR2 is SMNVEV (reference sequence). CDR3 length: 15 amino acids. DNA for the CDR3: TGTGCCAGCAGGTTATCTCCGGGGGATCCCTACGAGCAGTACTTC. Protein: CASRLSPGDPYEQYF.